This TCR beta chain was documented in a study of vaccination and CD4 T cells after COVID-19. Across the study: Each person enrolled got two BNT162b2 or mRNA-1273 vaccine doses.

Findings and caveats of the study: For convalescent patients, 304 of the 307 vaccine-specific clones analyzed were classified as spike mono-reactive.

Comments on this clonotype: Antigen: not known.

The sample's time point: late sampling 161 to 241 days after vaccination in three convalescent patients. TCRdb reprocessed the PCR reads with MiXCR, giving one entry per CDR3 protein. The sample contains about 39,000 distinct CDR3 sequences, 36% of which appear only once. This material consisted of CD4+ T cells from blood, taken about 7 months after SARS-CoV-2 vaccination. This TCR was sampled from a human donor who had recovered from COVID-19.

The CDR3 reads CASGRGRDAFF. CDR3 coding DNA: TGTGCCAGCGGGCGCGGGAGGGATGCGTTCTTC. V usage is TRBV6-1 and J usage is TRBJ2-1; 9 bases fit TRBD2. From germline, CDR1 is MNHNS and CDR2 SASEGT. This CDR3 is 11 amino acids long. Germline trimming cut 8 bases from V and 15 bases from J; bases unmatched to any gene: 8.